The 20 T cell receptor beta chains listed next were all sequenced from one sample in a study of shared clonotypes between healthy human individuals. This table comes from immunoSEQ multiplex PCR, and its TCRdb copy is limited to in-frame clones, with some not included. The sample includes about 470,000 clones, roughly 77% of them seen just once. Sequencing input: PBMCs. The receptor set was obtained from a woman aged 40 to 50 in good health. Some clones in this sample may be carry-over from other donors' samples.

The chain combines TRBV10-1 with TRBJ2-3; D not resolved. Per the germline V gene, CDR1 is WNHNN and CDR2 is SYGVQD (reference sequence). V was trimmed by 0 bases and J by 7 bases, leaving 5 bases between them. The CDR3 consists of 12 residues. CDR3 sequence: CASSESGYTQYF. CDR3 DNA sequence: TGCGCCAGCAGTGAGTCAGGGTATACGCAGTATTTT.

The chain links TRBV11-2 to TRBJ1-3; unclear D gene. This CDR3 comprises 14 residues. With 5 bases removed from V and 3 bases from J, the gap between germline ends came to 11 bases. Germline V lookup: CDR1 SGHAT, CDR2 FQNNGV. CDR3 DNA sequence: TGTGCCAGCAGCCCGGCCCACTATGGAAACACCATATATTTT. Encoded protein: CASSPAHYGNTIYF.

The chain joins TRBV27 to TRBJ2-3; a possible D gene is TRBD2 (5 bases). V lost 7 bases and J 9 bases, leaving 23 bases between the germline ends. Germline V gene data show CDR1 as MNHEY and CDR2 as SMNVEV (reference sequence). The CDR3 extends over 15 amino acids. The CDR3 region is CASTRGGARGYTQYF. The CDR3 DNA reads TGTGCCAGCACCCGTGGTGGCGCCAGAGGGTACACGCAGTATTTT.

This chain links TRBV27 with TRBJ2-2; D ambiguous. CDR1 MNHEY and CDR2 SMNVEV come from the germline V gene (reference sequence). The length of the CDR3 is 15 residues. V gave up 1 base and J gave up 2 bases, with 8 bases separating them. CDR3 residues: CASSLLGRNTGELFF. CDR3 sequence (DNA): TGTGCCAGCAGTTTATTAGGCAGAAACACCGGGGAGCTGTTTTTT.

The genes are TRBV10-3 and TRBJ2-1; TRBD1 agrees at 9 bases. Trimming removed 3 bases from V and 5 bases from J; junction bases left unmatched: 5. The length of the CDR3 is 15 residues. Germline CDR1 ENHRY, CDR2 SYGVKD. CDR3 in amino acids: CAISEQGASHNEQFF. The CDR3 DNA reads as TGTGCCATCAGTGAACAGGGGGCCAGTCACAATGAGCAGTTCTTC.

The V and J genes are TRBV7-9 and TRBJ2-1; D is undetermined. V gave up 1 base and J gave up 13 bases, with 14 bases separating them. The CDR3 contains 13 residues. Germline V gives CDR1 SEHNR, CDR2 FQNEAQ (reference sequence). The CDR3 region is CASSLGTVGVQFF. The DNA of the CDR3 is TGTGCCAGCAGCTTAGGTACGGTTGGGGTTCAGTTCTTC.

For the CDR3, the DNA is TGTGCCAGCCAGCCGGGCCACACAGATACGCAGTATTTT. Encoded protein: CASQPGHTDTQYF. The rearrangement uses TRBV2 and TRBJ2-3; no reliable D call. V lost 8 bases to trimming and J lost 2 bases, with 11 bases between them. Per germline, CDR1 SNHLY and CDR2 FYNNEI. This CDR3 comprises 13 residues.

The rearrangement links TRBV10-3 to TRBJ1-2; 9 nucleotides align to TRBD1. V was clipped by 4 bases and J by 2 bases; unmatched bases: 5. Germline V gives CDR1 ENHRY, CDR2 SYGVKD. The CDR3 runs to 15 residues. The CDR3 region has the DNA TGTGCCATCAGTGTGGGACAGGGTTGGAACTATGGCTACACCTTC. It is translated as CAISVGQGWNYGYTF.

This chain links TRBV5-1 with TRBJ2-1; a weak D match, TRBD1 (5 bases). Per germline, CDR1 SGHRS and CDR2 YFSETQ. Trimming shortened V by 4 bases and J by 0 bases, and 14 bases separated the two germline ends. The CDR3 loop spans 16 amino acids. CDR3 region: CASSTRTHSSYNEQFF. In nucleotides, the CDR3 is TGCGCCAGCAGCACCCGGACACATAGCTCCTACAATGAGCAGTTCTTC.

This chain uses TRBV5-4 with TRBJ1-1, with D maybe TRBD1 (6 bases). The germline V gene encodes CDR1 SGHNT and CDR2 YYREEE (reference sequence). V dropped 3 bases and J dropped 1 base, with 16 bases sitting between them. The length of the CDR3 is 16 residues. CDR3 sequence (DNA): TGTGCCAGCAGCTCCGGTCAGGTGGGGGCGAACACTGAAGCTTTCTTT. It encodes CASSSGQVGANTEAFF.

The V gene is TRBV23-1, the J gene TRBJ2-7; no clear D. TRBV23-1 is assigned to the ORF class and has an uncertain function. This CDR3 contains 14 residues. Trimming stripped 2 bases from V and 2 bases from J, with 10 bases between. The CDR3 nucleotides are TGCGCCAGCAGTCAAGCAGGTGTCGCCTACGAGCAGTACTTC. Its translation is CASSQAGVAYEQYF.

The genes are TRBV7-6 and TRBJ1-2, with 9 nucleotides matching TRBD1. V shed 5 bases, J shed 4 bases, and the junction held 17 bases outside the gene matches. This CDR3 is 18 amino acids long. The germline gives CDR1 SGHVS, CDR2 FNYEAQ. In DNA form, the CDR3 reads TGTGCCAGCAGCCCACGTACCGGGACAGGGAGCTCCTTCTATGGCTACACCTTC. Its protein is CASSPRTGTGSSFYGYTF.

This clone was recorded a few times. This chain connects TRBV7-9 to TRBJ1-2; D perhaps matches TRBD1 (6 bases). This CDR3 has 15 amino acids. CDR1 is SEHNR, CDR2 FQNEAQ, per germline (reference sequence). With 6 bases removed from V and 7 bases from J, the gap between germline ends came to 21 bases. The CDR3 is CASSFTTGFPPGYTF. The CDR3 DNA follows: TGTGCCAGCAGTTTTACGACAGGATTCCCCCCTGGCTACACCTTC.

J is TRBJ2-1 and V is TRBV4-2; D not resolved. The V end lost 1 base, the J end lost 0 bases, and 13 bases lay between the germline ends. Looked up from germline, CDR1 is LGHNA and CDR2 is YNFKEQ. CDR3 length equals 17 residues. The CDR3 loop is CASSQAPVVISYNEQFF. DNA for the CDR3: TGTGCCAGCAGCCAAGCTCCGGTGGTGATCTCCTACAATGAGCAGTTCTTC.

This chain links TRBV6-1 with TRBJ2-4; tentative D call: TRBD1 (5 bases). V was clipped by 11 bases and J by 6 bases, with 23 bases between them. The CDR3 has 15 residues. The germline CDR1 and CDR2 sequences are MNHNS and SASEGT. The CDR3 sequence: CAVGLGWGTVNIQYF. The CDR3 DNA reads TGTGCCGTAGGCCTAGGATGGGGCACGGTAAACATTCAGTACTTC.

The CDR3 protein is CASRGQPNYGYTF. CDR3 coding DNA: TGTGCCAGCAGGGGACAGCCTAACTATGGCTACACCTTC. The chain recombines TRBV28 with TRBJ1-2; 7 bases line up with TRBD1. V shed 6 bases, J shed 0 bases, and the junction held 1 base outside the gene matches. The CDR3 covers 13 residues. Germline V CDR1 and CDR2: MDHEN, SYDVKM.

This chain uses TRBV25-1 with TRBJ2-6, with D possibly matching TRBD2 (5 bases). V lost 6 bases, J lost 0 bases, and 18 bases lay in between. Germline V lookup: CDR1 MGHDK, CDR2 SYGVNS. The CDR3 covers 18 residues. CDR3 sequence (DNA): TGTGCCAGCAGCCAATATAGTGGACGGGGCTCTGGGGCCAACGTCCTGACTTTC. Translation: CASSQYSGRGSGANVLTF. Based on the CDR3 plus reference TRBV25-1 and TRBJ2-6, the full variable domain is EADIYQTPRYLVIGTGKKITLECSQTMGHDKMYWYQQDPGMELHLIHYSYGVNSTEKGDLSSESTVSRIRTEHFPLTLESARPSHTSQYLCASSQYSGRGSGANVLTFGAGSRLTVL.

The rearrangement links TRBV7-8 to TRBJ1-4, with 10 bases lining up with TRBD1. Germline CDR1 is SGHVS and CDR2 is FQNEAQ. V was clipped by 5 bases and J by 3 bases; unmatched bases: 6. The CDR3 extends over 16 amino acids. The CDR3 DNA reads as TGTGCCAGCAGCAAAGACAGGGGGCTACCTAATGAAAAACTGTTTTTT. This translates into CASSKDRGLPNEKLFF.

This chain's CDR3 is CASSYTSDSGNTGELFF. CDR3 bases: TGTGCCAGCAGCTACACTTCCGATAGCGGGAACACCGGGGAGCTGTTTTTT. The J gene is TRBJ2-2, the V gene TRBV7-2, with a weak D call TRBD2 (6 bases). V lost 4 bases, J lost 1 base, and 16 bases lay in between. Germline CDR1 is SGHTA and CDR2 is FQGNSA. The CDR3 runs 17 residues.

This clone appeared many times. The chain employs TRBV10-3 and TRBJ1-2, with D possibly TRBD1 on 6 matching bases. Germline CDR1 and CDR2: ENHRY and SYGVKD. Trimming took off 6 bases at V and 7 bases at J, with 12 bases between the two ends. The CDR3 covers 12 residues. This chain's CDR3 is CAIRPTGSGYTF. CDR3 bases: TGTGCCATCAGGCCGACAGGCTCTGGCTACACCTTC.